Listed below are T cell receptor beta chains from one sample, sequenced in a study of technical replicates of blood from a handful of donors. Assay: immunoSEQ multiplex PCR; the TCRdb copy retains only in-frame clones and omits some. The sample shows under 65,000 clones, around nine tenths of them seen only once. Material for sequencing was PBMCs. Receptors were obtained from a human donor in good health. Some clones in this sample may be carry-over from other donors' samples. CDR3s include the opening cysteine and the closing phenylalanine or tryptophan. The D gene is left open where the match is weak. The listing skips clone size in some rows; elsewhere it reads once, few, many or a size class.

J gene,D gene,clone size,V gene,CDR3 DNA,CDR3 protein
TRBJ2-1,TRBD2,-,TRBV7-2,TGTGCCAGCAGCCCCCAGCGGGGCTCCTACAATGAGCAGTTCTTC,CASSPQRGSYNEQFF
TRBJ2-1,-,few,TRBV5-1,TGCGCCAGCAGCTCGTCGGGCGGGTACAATGAGCAGTTCTTC,CASSSSGGYNEQFF
TRBJ1-4,-,-,TRBV20-1,TGCAGTGCTAGTAGTTCTGAAAAACTGTTTTTT,CSASSSEKLFF
TRBJ1-4,TRBD1,-,TRBV4-1,TGCGCCAGCAGCCAAGTCGCCGGGACAGGGGGGGAAAAACTGTTTTTT,CASSQVAGTGGEKLFF
TRBJ2-2,TRBD2,-,TRBV30,TGTGCTGGGCATCGGGCTAGCGGGAACACCGGGGAGCTGTTTTTT,CAGHRASGNTGELFF
TRBJ2-5,TRBD2,-,TRBV7-8,TGTGCCAGCAGCGCTCGGGGAGCGGGGGGGCCGAAGACCCAGTACTTC,CASSARGAGGPKTQYF
TRBJ2-7,TRBD1,-,TRBV19,TGTGCCAGTAGTCGACAGGGAAGGGGCTCCTACGAGCAGTACTTC,CASSRQGRGSYEQYF
TRBJ1-3,-,-,TRBV7-9,TGTGCCAGCAACTCTCGCATTGGAAACACCATATATTTT,CASNSRIGNTIYF
TRBJ2-1,TRBD2,-,TRBV10-3,TGTGCCATCAGTGGGACTAGCGGGAGCTCCTACAATGAGCAGTTCTTC,CAISGTSGSSYNEQFF
TRBJ2-3,-,-,TRBV28,TGTGCCAGCAGCCCCGGGAGCACAGATACGCAGTATTTT,CASSPGSTDTQYF
TRBJ2-7,-,-,TRBV6-1,TGTGCCAGCGGAGCAGGGATTTGGGAGCAGTACTTC,CASGAGIWEQYF
TRBJ2-5,TRBD2,few,TRBV7-6,TGTGCCAGCAGCTTACGAGGGCTAGCGGCCCCTCAAGAGACCCAGTACTTC,CASSLRGLAAPQETQYF
TRBJ2-7,-,once,TRBV4-2,TGTGCCAGCAGCCAAGGACTCGACAGCTACGAGCAGTACTTC,CASSQGLDSYEQYF
TRBJ2-7,TRBD2,-,TRBV18,TGTGCCAGCTCAGGGTCGGGGACTAGCGGGTATAAGTCCTACGAGCAGTACTTC,CASSGSGTSGYKSYEQYF
TRBJ2-7,-,-,TRBV28,TGTGCCAGCAGATACAGCGGCTCCTACGAGCAGTACTTC,CASRYSGSYEQYF
TRBJ2-3,-,-,TRBV20-1,TGCAGTGCGCTAGTTTCAGATACGCAGTATTTT,CSALVSDTQYF
TRBJ2-1,-,-,TRBV5-1,TGCGCCAGCAGCCGATACCTAGGGGGGGGGAATGAGCAGTTCTTC,CASSRYLGGGNEQFF
TRBJ1-6,TRBD1,-,TRBV7-2,TGTGCCAGCAGCTTAGGTGGGCGAGGGGGCCGGTCACCCCTCCACTTT,CASSLGGRGGRSPLHF
TRBJ1-6,-,-,TRBV7-3,TGTGCCAGCAGCGCGGGCCCGACGGGGGTTAATTCACCCCTCCACTTT,CASSAGPTGVNSPLHF
TRBJ1-1,-,-,TRBV5-1,TGCGCCAGCAGCCCGGGCGGGGGGTACTATGGCACTGAAGCTTTCTTT,CASSPGGGYYGTEAFF
TRBJ2-1,-,-,TRBV7-3,TGTGCCAGCAGCTTAGCGCCCCTGGGGGGACGGCCTAACAATGAGCAGTTCTTC,CASSLAPLGGRPNNEQFF
TRBJ1-2,-,-,TRBV28,TGTGCCAGCAGCACAAAGTCGCCGTGGGGCTACACCTTC,CASSTKSPWGYTF
TRBJ2-5,TRBD2,-,TRBV6-1,TGTGCCAGCAGTGGGGGGACTAGCGGGGGCTTGCAAGAGACCCAGTACTTC,CASSGGTSGGLQETQYF
TRBJ1-2,TRBD1,-,TRBV2,TGTGCCAGCAGTGAAGCGCGTAGGACAGGGACGTCGTCCGGCTACACCTTC,CASSEARRTGTSSGYTF
TRBJ2-1,TRBD2,-,TRBV4-1,TGCGCCAGCAGACTTGGCGGGAGGGCCAGTATCGATGAGCAGTTCTTC,CASRLGGRASIDEQFF
TRBJ1-2,TRBD1,-,TRBV9,TGTGCCAGCAGCCCCGGGACAGGGGTAGAAAACTATGGCTACACCTTC,CASSPGTGVENYGYTF
TRBJ1-2,TRBD1,-,TRBV28,TGTGCCAGCGGCCGGGACAGGGGGAACTATGGCTACACCTTC,CASGRDRGNYGYTF
TRBJ1-5,-,-,TRBV4-3,TGCGCCAGCAGCCAAGATGTCCTCGCCGGTCAGCCCCAGCATTTT,CASSQDVLAGQPQHF
TRBJ2-7,-,-,TRBV4-3,TGCGCCAGCAGCCAAGAAACCAGGGCGCCTTTTAAGCAGTACTTC,CASSQETRAPFKQYF
TRBJ2-3,-,-,TRBV5-6,TGTGCCAGCAGCTTGTTCGTAGTCTCTACAGATACGCAGTATTTT,CASSLFVVSTDTQYF
TRBJ1-2,-,-,TRBV5-6,TGTGCCAGCAGCTTGGTTGGGCAGACTAACTATGGCTACACCTTC,CASSLVGQTNYGYTF
TRBJ2-3,-,-,TRBV10-3,TGTGCCATCAGTGAGCCGACTAGCACAGATACGCAGTATTTT,CAISEPTSTDTQYF